This TCR beta chain was observed in a study of blood T cells in healthy people across ages. Study information: Per every two T cells, about one barcoded beta molecule was captured by template switching. Study-level findings and limits: Measured against age, TCR beta diversity per million T cells decreased in a roughly linear manner.

In the case of this clonotype: What it recognizes is unknown.

There were healthy Caucasian individuals from Russia, aged about 6 to 100, serving as donors. Trimming shortened V by 0 bases and J by 5 bases, and 10 bases separated the two germline ends. The CDR3 length is 15 residues. The germline gives CDR1 MNHEY, CDR2 SMNVEV (reference sequence). With a J-beta primer mix and a sample-barcoded 5' primer, a second PCR ran about 7 to 11 cycles. Every single cDNA molecule received a tag from a template-switch adaptor with 12 random nucleotides. TCRdb used MiXCR to reprocess the 5' RACE reads, holding one entry per CDR3 protein. The sample records about 580,000 distinct CDR3 sequences, 45% to 55% being singletons.

The origin of this receptor is a man older than 75 in good health. The source material was blood. This chain joins TRBV27 and TRBJ2-2; D possibly corresponds to TRBD1 (5 bases). This CDR3 is CASSLSRVGTGELFF. DNA of the CDR3: TGTGCCAGCAGTTTATCCAGGGTGGGGACCGGGGAGCTGTTTTTT.